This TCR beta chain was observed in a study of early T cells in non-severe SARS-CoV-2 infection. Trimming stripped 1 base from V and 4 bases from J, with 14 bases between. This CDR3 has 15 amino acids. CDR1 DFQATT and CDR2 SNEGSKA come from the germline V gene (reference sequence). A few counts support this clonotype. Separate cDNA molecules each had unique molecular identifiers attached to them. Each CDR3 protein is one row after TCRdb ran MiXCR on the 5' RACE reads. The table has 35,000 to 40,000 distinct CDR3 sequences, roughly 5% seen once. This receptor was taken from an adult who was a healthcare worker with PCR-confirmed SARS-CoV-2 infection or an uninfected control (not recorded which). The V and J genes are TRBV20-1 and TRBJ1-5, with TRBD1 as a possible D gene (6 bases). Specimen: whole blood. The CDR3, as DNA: TGCAGTGCTAGAGCGGGGGCAGCTTCTAATCAGCCCCAGCATTTT. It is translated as CSARAGAASNQPQHF.